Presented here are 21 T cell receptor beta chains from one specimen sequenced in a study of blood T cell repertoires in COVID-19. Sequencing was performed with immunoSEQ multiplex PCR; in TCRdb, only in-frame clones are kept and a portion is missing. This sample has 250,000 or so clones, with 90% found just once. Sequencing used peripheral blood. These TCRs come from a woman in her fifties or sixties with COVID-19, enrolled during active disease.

CDR3 nucleotides: TGTGCCATCAGTGAGCCCCCGGACAGGGAGGCTTTCTTT. Amino acid sequence: CAISEPPDREAFF. The V and J genes are TRBV10-3 and TRBJ1-1, with TRBD1 identical over 8 bases. The V gene end was trimmed by 2 bases and the J gene end by 11 bases; junction bases not matched to a gene: 7. This CDR3 has 13 residues. Germline values: CDR1 ENHRY, CDR2 SYGVKD.

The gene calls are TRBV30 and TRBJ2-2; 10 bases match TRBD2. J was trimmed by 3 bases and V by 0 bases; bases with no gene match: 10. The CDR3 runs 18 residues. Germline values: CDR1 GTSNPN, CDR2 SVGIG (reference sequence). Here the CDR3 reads CAWSVLWTSGKYTGELFF. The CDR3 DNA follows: TGTGCCTGGAGTGTACTTTGGACTAGCGGAAAATACACCGGGGAGCTGTTTTTT.

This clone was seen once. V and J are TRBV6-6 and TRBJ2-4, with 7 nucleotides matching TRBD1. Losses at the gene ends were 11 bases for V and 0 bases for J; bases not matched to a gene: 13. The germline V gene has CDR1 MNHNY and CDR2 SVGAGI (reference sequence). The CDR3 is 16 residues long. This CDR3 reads CAVDPKDRLAKNIQYF. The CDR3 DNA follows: TGTGCCGTAGACCCCAAGGACAGGTTAGCCAAAAACATTCAGTACTTC.

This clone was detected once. CDR3 bases: TGTGCCAGCAGCCTAGGGACAGGGGGGGGGAACACTGAAGCTTTCTTT. Translating it yields CASSLGTGGGNTEAFF. V usage is TRBV3-1 (or the pseudogene TRBV3-2) and J usage is TRBJ1-1, with TRBD1 identical over 11 bases. Germline CDR1 is LGHDT and CDR2 is YNNKEL (reference sequence). This CDR3 has 16 residues. Trimming cost V 4 bases and J 1 base; bases outside gene matches: 5.

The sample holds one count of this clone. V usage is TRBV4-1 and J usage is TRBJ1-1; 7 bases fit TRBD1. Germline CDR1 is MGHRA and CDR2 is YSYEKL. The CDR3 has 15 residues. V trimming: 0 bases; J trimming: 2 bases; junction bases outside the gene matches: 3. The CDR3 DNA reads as TGCGCCAGCAGCCAAGATGGGGACAGTAACACTGAAGCTTTCTTT. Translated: CASSQDGDSNTEAFF.

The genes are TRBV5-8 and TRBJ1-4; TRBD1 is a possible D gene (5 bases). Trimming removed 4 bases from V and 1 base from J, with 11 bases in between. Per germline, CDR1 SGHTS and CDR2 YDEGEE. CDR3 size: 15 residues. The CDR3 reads CASSPGRGTNEKLFF. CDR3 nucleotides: TGTGCCAGCAGCCCGGGGAGGGGAACTAATGAAAAACTGTTTTTT.

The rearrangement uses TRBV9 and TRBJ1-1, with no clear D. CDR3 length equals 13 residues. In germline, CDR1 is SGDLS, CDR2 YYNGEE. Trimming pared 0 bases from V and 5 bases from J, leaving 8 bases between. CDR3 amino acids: CASSVGDWTEAFF. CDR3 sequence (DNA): TGTGCCAGCAGCGTAGGTGACTGGACTGAAGCTTTCTTT.

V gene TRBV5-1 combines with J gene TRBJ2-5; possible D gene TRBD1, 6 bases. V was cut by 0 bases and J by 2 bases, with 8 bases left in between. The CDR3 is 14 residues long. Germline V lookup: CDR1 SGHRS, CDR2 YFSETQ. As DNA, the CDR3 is TGCGCCAGCAGCTTGGCAACAGGGCAAGAGACCCAGTACTTC. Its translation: CASSLATGQETQYF.

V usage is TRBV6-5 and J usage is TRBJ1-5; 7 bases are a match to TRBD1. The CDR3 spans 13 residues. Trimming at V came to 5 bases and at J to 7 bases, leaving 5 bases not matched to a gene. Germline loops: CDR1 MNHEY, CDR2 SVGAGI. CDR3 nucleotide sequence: TGTGCCAGCAGTACAGGGGACGGCCAGCCCCAGCATTTT. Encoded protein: CASSTGDGQPQHF.

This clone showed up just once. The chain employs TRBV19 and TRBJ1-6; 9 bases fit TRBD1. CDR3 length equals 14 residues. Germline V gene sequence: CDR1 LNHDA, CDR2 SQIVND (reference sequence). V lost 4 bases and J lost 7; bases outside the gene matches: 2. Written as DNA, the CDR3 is TGTGCCAGTAGTAACGACAGGGGGAATTCACCCCTCCACTTT. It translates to CASSNDRGNSPLHF.

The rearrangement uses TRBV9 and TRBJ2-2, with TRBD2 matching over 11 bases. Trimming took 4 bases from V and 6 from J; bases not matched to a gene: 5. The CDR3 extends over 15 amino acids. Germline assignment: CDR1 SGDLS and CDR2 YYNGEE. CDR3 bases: TGTGCCAGCAGCTTTAGCGGGGGGGCCCCCGGGGAGCTGTTTTTT. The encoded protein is CASSFSGGAPGELFF.

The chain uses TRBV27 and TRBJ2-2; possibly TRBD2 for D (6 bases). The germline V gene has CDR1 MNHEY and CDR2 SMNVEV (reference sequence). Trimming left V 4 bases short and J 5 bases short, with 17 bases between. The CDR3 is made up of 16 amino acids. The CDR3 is CASSWGAGRITGELFF. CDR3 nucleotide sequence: TGTGCCAGCAGTTGGGGTGCGGGGAGGATTACCGGGGAGCTGTTTTTT.

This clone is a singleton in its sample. CDR3 sequence: CASSIDGSGPQHF. The CDR3 DNA sequence: TGTGCCAGTAGTATAGATGGGAGTGGGCCCCAGCATTTT. V is TRBV19 and J is TRBJ1-5; no firm D call. Germline CDR1 is LNHDA and CDR2 is SQIVND (reference sequence). The CDR3 consists of 13 residues. The germline V and J ends were trimmed by 0 bases and 9 bases, with 9 bases remaining between them.

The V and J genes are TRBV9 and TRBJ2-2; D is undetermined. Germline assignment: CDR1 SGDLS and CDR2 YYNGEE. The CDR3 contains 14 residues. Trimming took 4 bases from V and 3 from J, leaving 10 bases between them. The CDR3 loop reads CASSPSDYTGELFF. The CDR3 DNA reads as TGTGCCAGCAGCCCGTCCGACTACACCGGGGAGCTGTTTTTT.

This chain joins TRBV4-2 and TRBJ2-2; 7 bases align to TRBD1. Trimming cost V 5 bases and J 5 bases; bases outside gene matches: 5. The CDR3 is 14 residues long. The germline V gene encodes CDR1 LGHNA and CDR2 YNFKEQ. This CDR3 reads CASSARDRTGELFF. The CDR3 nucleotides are TGTGCCAGCAGCGCCCGGGACAGAACCGGGGAGCTGTTTTTT.

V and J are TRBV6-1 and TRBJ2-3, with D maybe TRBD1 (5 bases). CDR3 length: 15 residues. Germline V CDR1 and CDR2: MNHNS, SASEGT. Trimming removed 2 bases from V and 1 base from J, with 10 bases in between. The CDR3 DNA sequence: TGTGCCAGCAGTGAAATGTCGACAGGCACAGATACGCAGTATTTT. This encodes CASSEMSTGTDTQYF.

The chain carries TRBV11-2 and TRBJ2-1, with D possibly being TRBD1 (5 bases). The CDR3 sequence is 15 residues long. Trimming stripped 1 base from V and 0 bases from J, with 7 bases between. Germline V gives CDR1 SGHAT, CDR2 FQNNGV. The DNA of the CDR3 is TGTGCCAGCAGCTTAGGGGGCAACTCCTACAATGAGCAGTTCTTC. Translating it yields CASSLGGNSYNEQFF.

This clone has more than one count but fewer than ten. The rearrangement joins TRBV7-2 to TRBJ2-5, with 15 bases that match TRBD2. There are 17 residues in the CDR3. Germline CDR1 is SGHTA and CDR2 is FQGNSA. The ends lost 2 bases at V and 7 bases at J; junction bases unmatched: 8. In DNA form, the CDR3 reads TGTGCCAGCAGCTTAATCGGGACTAGCGGGAGGAAGGGGACCCAGTACTTC. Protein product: CASSLIGTSGRKGTQYF.

In DNA, the CDR3 is TGTGCCAGCAGCATCGGACAGGGGTATTTGCAGTACTTC. Translated: CASSIGQGYLQYF. The rearrangement uses TRBV6-5 and TRBJ2-7; TRBD1 matches at 9 bases. V gave up 6 bases and J gave up 9 bases; unmatched junction bases: 9. CDR1 is MNHEY, CDR2 SVGAGI, per germline. There are 13 residues in the CDR3.

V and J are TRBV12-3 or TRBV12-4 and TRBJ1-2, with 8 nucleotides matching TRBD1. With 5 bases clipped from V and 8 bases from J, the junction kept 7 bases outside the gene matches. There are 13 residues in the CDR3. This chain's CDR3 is CASSPDRERGYTF. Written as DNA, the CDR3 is TGTGCCAGCAGTCCGGACAGGGAGCGCGGCTACACCTTC.

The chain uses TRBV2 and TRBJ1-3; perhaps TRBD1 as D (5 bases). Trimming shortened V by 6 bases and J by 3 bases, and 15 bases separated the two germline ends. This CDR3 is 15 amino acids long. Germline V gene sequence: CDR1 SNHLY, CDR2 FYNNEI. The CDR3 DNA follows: TGTGCCAGCAGGCTCTCCGGGGGATTTGGAAACACCATATATTTT. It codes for CASRLSGGFGNTIYF.